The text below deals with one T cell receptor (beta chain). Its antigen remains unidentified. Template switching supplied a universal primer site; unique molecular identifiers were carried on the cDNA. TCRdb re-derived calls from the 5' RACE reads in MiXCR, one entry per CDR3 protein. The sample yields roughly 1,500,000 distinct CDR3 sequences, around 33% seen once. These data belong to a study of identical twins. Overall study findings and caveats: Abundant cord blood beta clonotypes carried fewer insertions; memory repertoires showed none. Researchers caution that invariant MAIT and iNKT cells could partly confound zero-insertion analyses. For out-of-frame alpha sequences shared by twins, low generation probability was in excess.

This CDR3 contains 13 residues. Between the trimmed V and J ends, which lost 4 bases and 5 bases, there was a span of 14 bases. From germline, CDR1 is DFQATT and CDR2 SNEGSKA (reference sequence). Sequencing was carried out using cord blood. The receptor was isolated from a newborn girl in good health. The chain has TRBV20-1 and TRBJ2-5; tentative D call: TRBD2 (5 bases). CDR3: CSATSSSTETQYF. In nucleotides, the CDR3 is TGCAGTGCTACTAGCAGCTCAACGGAGACCCAGTACTTC.